The clone carrying this TCR beta chain was seen a few times. The germline V and J ends were trimmed by 0 bases and 1 base, with 15 bases remaining between them. This CDR3 region has 17 residues. This entry comes from a study of T-cell memory formation after mild COVID-19. TCRdb recomputed calls from the 5' RACE reads with MiXCR, one row per CDR3 protein. This table has fewer than 600,000 distinct CDR3 sequences, less than 25% appearing once. The sequenced material came from PBMCs or a T cell subset sorted from them (not recorded which). The TCR was taken from an adult woman who had mild COVID-19 (a few samples of this study predate the infection). Cell type and time point are not known. The rearrangement joins TRBV12-3 or TRBV12-4 to TRBJ1-1; the D is unclear. This CDR3 is CASSLAGPLSWNTEAFF. In nucleotides, the CDR3 is TGTGCCAGCAGTTTAGCGGGCCCCCTCTCCTGGAACACTGAAGCTTTCTTT.